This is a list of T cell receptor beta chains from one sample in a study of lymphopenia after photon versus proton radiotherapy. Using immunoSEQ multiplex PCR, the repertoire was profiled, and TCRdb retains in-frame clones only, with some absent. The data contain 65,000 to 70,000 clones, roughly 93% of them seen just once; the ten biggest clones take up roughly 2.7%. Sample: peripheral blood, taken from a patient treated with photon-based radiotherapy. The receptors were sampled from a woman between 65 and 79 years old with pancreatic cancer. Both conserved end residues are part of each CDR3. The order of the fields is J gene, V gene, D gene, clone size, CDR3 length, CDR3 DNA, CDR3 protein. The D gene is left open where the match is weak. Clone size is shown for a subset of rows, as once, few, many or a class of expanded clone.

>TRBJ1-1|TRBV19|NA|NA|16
TGTGCCAGTAGTCTGGAGGGCGCAGCTCTGAACACTGAAGCTTTCTTT
CASSLEGAALNTEAFF
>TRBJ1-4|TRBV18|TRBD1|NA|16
TGTGCCAGCTCACCTCGACAGGGGCTAGCTAATGAAAAACTGTTTTTT
CASSPRQGLANEKLFF
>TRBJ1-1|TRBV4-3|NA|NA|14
TGCGCCAGCAGCCAGAATATGGGGGACACTGAAGCTTTCTTT
CASSQNMGDTEAFF
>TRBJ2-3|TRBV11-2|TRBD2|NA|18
TGTGCCAGCAGCCGCGGGGACCTAGCGGGAGGGCCTAGAGATACGCAGTATTTT
CASSRGDLAGGPRDTQYF
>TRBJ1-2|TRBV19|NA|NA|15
TGTGCCAGTAGTATAGATCAGGAGGTCTTCTATGGCTACACCTTC
CASSIDQEVFYGYTF
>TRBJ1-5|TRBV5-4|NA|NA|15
TGTGCCAGCAGCCCCGACCCGAAAAGCAATCAGCCCCAGCATTTT
CASSPDPKSNQPQHF
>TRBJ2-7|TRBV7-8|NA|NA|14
TGTGCCAGCAGCTTAGTTGGGTATAAGAGCGAGCAGTACTTC
CASSLVGYKSEQYF
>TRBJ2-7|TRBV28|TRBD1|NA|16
TGTGCCAGCAGACCCATCGGGACAGAAAGAAACTACGAGCAGTACTTC
CASRPIGTERNYEQYF
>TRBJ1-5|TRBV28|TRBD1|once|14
TGTGCCAGCAGTCCTACGACAGGGAGACAGCCCCAGCATTTT
CASSPTTGRQPQHF
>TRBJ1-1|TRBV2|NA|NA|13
TGTGCCAGCAGTGAATGGGAGAACACTGAAGCTTTCTTT
CASSEWENTEAFF
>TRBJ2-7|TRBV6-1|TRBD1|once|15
TGTGCCAGCAGCCTAACAGGGACAGAAGGCTACGAGCAGTACTTC
CASSLTGTEGYEQYF
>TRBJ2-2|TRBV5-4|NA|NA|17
TGTGCCAGCAGCTTGGGTAGGGCCGGGTCGAACACCGGGGAGCTGTTTTTT
CASSLGRAGSNTGELFF
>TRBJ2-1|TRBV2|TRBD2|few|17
TGTGCCAGCAGAACCAGCCAGCCGGGACTAGCGGGTAATGAGCAGTTCTTC
CASRTSQPGLAGNEQFF
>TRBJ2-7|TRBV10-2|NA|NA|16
TGCGCCAGCAGTGAGTCGGTAGGGATAGGAGCTTACGAGCAGTACTTC
CASSESVGIGAYEQYF
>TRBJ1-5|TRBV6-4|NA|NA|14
TGTGCCAGCAGTTATGACTATAGCAATCAGCCCCAGCATTTT
CASSYDYSNQPQHF
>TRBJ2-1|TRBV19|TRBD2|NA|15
TGTGCCAGTAGTGGGCCGGGACTACGTTACAATGAGCAGTTCTTC
CASSGPGLRYNEQFF
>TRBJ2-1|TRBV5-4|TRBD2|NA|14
TGTGCCAGCAGCTCAAAGACTAGCGGGGATGAGCAGTTCTTC
CASSSKTSGDEQFF
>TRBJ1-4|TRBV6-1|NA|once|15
TGTGCCAGCAGTGAATTCCGCGGCAGGGAAAAAAAACTGTTTTTT
CASSEFRGREKKLFF
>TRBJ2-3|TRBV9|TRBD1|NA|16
TGTGCCAGCAGCCCCGCCGGGACAGGGGGCACAGATACGCAGTATTTT
CASSPAGTGGTDTQYF
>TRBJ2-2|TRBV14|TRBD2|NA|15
TGTGCCAGCAGACTAGCGGGAGAAGGGACCGGGGAGCTGTTTTTT
CASRLAGEGTGELFF
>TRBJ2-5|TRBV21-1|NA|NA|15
TGTGCCAGCAGCAGAAGAACACCGATCCAAGAGACCCAGTACTTC
CASSRRTPIQETQYF
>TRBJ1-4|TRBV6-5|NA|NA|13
TGTGTCAGCAGTACGGACGGGCTTGAAAAACTGTTTTTT
CVSSTDGLEKLFF
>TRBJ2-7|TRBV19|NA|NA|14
TGTGCCAGTAGTTGGACAGCCTCGTCCTACGAGCAGTACTTC
CASSWTASSYEQYF
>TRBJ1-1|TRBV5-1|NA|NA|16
TGCGCCAGCAGCTTGGTCTCCGGCAGGGTCGGGACTGAAGCTTTCTTT
CASSLVSGRVGTEAFF
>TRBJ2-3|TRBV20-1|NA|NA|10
TGCAGTGCTTCGATAGATACGCAGTATTTT
CSASIDTQYF
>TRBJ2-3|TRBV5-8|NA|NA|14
TGTGCCAGCAGCTCTTCGGGGATGGCAGATACGCAGTATTTT
CASSSSGMADTQYF
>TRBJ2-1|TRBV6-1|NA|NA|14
TGTGCCAGCAGTGAAGCAGGGCCCATCGGGGAGCAGTTCTTC
CASSEAGPIGEQFF
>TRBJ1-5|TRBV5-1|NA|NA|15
TGCGCCAGCAGCTTGGCGGGGGTGAGCAATCAGCCCCAGCATTTT
CASSLAGVSNQPQHF
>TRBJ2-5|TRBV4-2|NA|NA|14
TGTGCCAGCAGCCAAGATGGTGGGGGTGAGACCCAGTACTTC
CASSQDGGGETQYF
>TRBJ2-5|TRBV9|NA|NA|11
TGTGCCAGCAGCCTAGAGGAGACCCAGTACTTC
CASSLEETQYF
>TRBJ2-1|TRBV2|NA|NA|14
TGTGCCAGCAGTACTAGGACCTCCTACAATGAGCAGTTCTTC
CASSTRTSYNEQFF
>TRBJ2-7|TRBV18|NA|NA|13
TGTGCCAGCTCAGAACAAGAGTTCTACGAGCAGTACTTC
CASSEQEFYEQYF
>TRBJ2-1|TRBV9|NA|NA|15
TGTGCCAGCAGAAAAACTGGAGGGCCGGGCAATGAGCAGTTCTTC
CASRKTGGPGNEQFF
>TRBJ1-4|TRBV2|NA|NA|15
TGTGCCAGCAGTATTCGGCCAGGGGCTAATGAAAAACTGTTTTTT
CASSIRPGANEKLFF
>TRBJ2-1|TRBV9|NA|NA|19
TGTGCCAGCAGCGTAGGCCTCAGGGGGCTTGGCGGGAGTAAGAATGAGCAGTTCTTC
CASSVGLRGLGGSKNEQFF
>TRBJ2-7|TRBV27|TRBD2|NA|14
TGTGCCAGCAGTTTATCGGAAGCGGGGCGCGAGCAGTACTTC
CASSLSEAGREQYF
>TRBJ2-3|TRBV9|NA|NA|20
TGTGCCAGCAGCGATCGTCTTGGGGCTAGCGGGGACAGGCGAGTTAGCACGCAGTATTTT
CASSDRLGASGDRRVSTQYF
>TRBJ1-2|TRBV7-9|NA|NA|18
TGTGCCAGCAGCTTAGCTGGGGGATCTAAGGCGCCCGACTATGGCTACACCTTC
CASSLAGGSKAPDYGYTF
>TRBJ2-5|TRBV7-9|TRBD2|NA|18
TGTGCCAGCAGCTTAGGCGCCTGGGGACTAGCGGGCGAAGAGACCCAGTACTTC
CASSLGAWGLAGEETQYF
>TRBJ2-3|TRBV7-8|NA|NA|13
TGTGCCAGCAGCTCTGAACAGCGAGATACGCAGTATTTT
CASSSEQRDTQYF
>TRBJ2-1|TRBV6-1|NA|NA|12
TGTGCCACCCTGGACTTAAACAATGAGCAGTTCTTC
CATLDLNNEQFF
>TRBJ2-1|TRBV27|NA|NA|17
TGTGCCAGCAGTTTATCACCAGGGTCGACGGCAAACAATGAGCAGTTCTTC
CASSLSPGSTANNEQFF
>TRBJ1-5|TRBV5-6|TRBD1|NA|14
TGTGCCAGCAGCAGGGGACAGGGGGATCAGCCCCAGCATTTT
CASSRGQGDQPQHF
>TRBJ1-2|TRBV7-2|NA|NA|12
TGTGCCAGCAGGTCCCAGGCCTATGGCTACACCTTC
CASRSQAYGYTF
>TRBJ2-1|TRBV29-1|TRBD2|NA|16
TGCAGCGCAGCCGGGGGGGAGGTCGGCCCCTACAATGAGCAGTTCTTC
CSAAGGEVGPYNEQFF
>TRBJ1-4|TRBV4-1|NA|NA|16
TGCGCCAGCAGCTCATCCACAGGGTCCACTAATGAAAAACTGTTTTTT
CASSSSTGSTNEKLFF
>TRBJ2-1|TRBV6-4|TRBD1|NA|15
TGTGCCAGCGCAACAGGACAGGGGGCAAGGTTTGAGCAGTTCTTC
CASATGQGARFEQFF
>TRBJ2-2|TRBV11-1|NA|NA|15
TGTGCCAGCAGCTTCGGGACTGTCCACACCGGGGAGCTGTTTTTT
CASSFGTVHTGELFF
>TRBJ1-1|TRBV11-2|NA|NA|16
TGTGCCAGCAGCTTAGCGGGAGGGGGACGGAACACTGAAGCTTTCTTT
CASSLAGGGRNTEAFF
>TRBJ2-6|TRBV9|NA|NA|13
TGTGCCAGCAGCGGCTCTGGGGCCAACGTCCTGACTTTC
CASSGSGANVLTF
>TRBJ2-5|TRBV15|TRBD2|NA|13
TGTGCCACCAGCAGAAGGGCGGGGGTGACCCAGTACTTC
CATSRRAGVTQYF
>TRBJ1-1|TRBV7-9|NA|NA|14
TGTGCCAGCAGCTTCTCCACAGCGAACACTGAAGCTTTCTTT
CASSFSTANTEAFF
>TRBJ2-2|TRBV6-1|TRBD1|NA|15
TGTGCCAGCAGTGACCAGGACAGGGCGTCCGGGGAGCTGTTTTTT
CASSDQDRASGELFF
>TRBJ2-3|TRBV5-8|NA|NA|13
TGTGCCAGCAGCAGGGACATCACAGATACGCAGTATTTT
CASSRDITDTQYF
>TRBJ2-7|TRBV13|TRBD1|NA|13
TGTGCCAGCAGCCGAGGGGGCTCTCGCGAGCAGTACTTC
CASSRGGSREQYF
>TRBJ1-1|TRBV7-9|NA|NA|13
TGTGCCAGCAGCCTTAGACAGAACACTGAAGCTTTCTTT
CASSLRQNTEAFF